Listed below are T cell receptor beta chains from one sample, sequenced in a study of blood T cell repertoires in COVID-19. Assay used: immunoSEQ multiplex PCR; TCRdb lists only in-frame clones, some missing. The sample shows 150,000 to 200,000 clones, over 80% of them seen only once. Sequences were obtained from peripheral blood. Receptor source: a man aged 25 to 40 with COVID-19, enrolled during active disease. CDR3s include the opening cysteine and the closing phenylalanine or tryptophan. The D gene is left open where the match is weak. Clone size appears in some rows only: once, few, many, or a class for an expanded clone.

NA,TRBJ1-2,TRBD1,TRBV7-8,TGTGCCAGCAGCTTAGCGCAGGGACAGGGGGCGCCAGGCTACACCTTC,CASSLAQGQGAPGYTF
NA,TRBJ2-7,NA,TRBV7-3,TGTGCCAGCAGCTTTGACTGGTCCTACGAGCAGTACTTC,CASSFDWSYEQYF
NA,TRBJ1-5,TRBD1,TRBV10-3,TGTGCCATCAGTACCGGGACAGCCTTCAATCAGCCCCAGCATTTT,CAISTGTAFNQPQHF
once,TRBJ2-5,NA,TRBV7-3,TGTGCCAGCAGCTTTCGCAGGGATCGGGAAGAGACCCAGTACTTC,CASSFRRDREETQYF
NA,TRBJ1-2,TRBD1,TRBV19,TGTGCCAGTAGTCCGGAGGGACAGAGCCTCTATTATGGCTACACCTTC,CASSPEGQSLYYGYTF
NA,TRBJ1-1,NA,TRBV28,TGTGCCAGCAGTTTAATACCAACAGGGAACACTGAAGCTTTCTTT,CASSLIPTGNTEAFF
NA,TRBJ1-4,NA,TRBV7-2,TGTGCCAGCAGCTTAGCCCCTCAGAATGAAAAACTGTTTTTT,CASSLAPQNEKLFF
NA,TRBJ2-5,TRBD1,TRBV13,TGTGCCAGCAGCCAGGCGACAGGGGGAATATCCAGCGGAGAGACCCAGTACTTC,CASSQATGGISSGETQYF
once,TRBJ2-7,TRBD2,TRBV28,TGTGCCAGCAGTTTTCTAGCGGGAGTCTCTACCTACGAGCAGTACTTC,CASSFLAGVSTYEQYF
NA,TRBJ1-4,NA,TRBV7-9,TGTGCCAGCAGCTCATCAGGGGAAAAACTGTTTTTT,CASSSSGEKLFF
NA,TRBJ2-3,NA,TRBV11-3,TGTGCCAGCAGCAGATTCGGGGTCACAGATACGCAGTATTTT,CASSRFGVTDTQYF
NA,TRBJ2-7,NA,TRBV9,TGTGCCAGCACCAAAGGGGAGGGAGGACAGGGCTACGAGCAGTACTTC,CASTKGEGGQGYEQYF
NA,TRBJ1-1,TRBD1,TRBV6-1,TGTGCCAGCAGTGCCCGGGCAGGGGGCGCCGGGCGTAATGAAGCTTTCTTT,CASSARAGGAGRNEAFF
NA,TRBJ1-2,NA,TRBV5-6,TGTGCCAGCAGCTTCACCCGCGGATTCGACACCTTC,CASSFTRGFDTF
NA,TRBJ2-3,NA,TRBV16,TGTGCCAGCAGCCAATCCACCTACACAGATACGCAGTATTTT,CASSQSTYTDTQYF
NA,TRBJ2-7,NA,TRBV2,TGTGCCAGCAGAGACCAAACAGGGACCTACGAGCAGTACTTC,CASRDQTGTYEQYF
NA,TRBJ2-7,NA,TRBV20-1,TGCAGTGCTAGTGGGCCAGGGATAGATTTATACGAGCAGTACTTC,CSASGPGIDLYEQYF
few,TRBJ1-2,TRBD1,TRBV5-6,TGTGCCAGCAGCTTGCTTAAGCACCGGACAGGGTATGGTGGCTACACCTTC,CASSLLKHRTGYGGYTF
NA,TRBJ2-7,TRBD2,TRBV2,TGTGCCAGCAGTGTCCTCCTAGCGGGGAGCTCCTACGAGCAGTACTTC,CASSVLLAGSSYEQYF
NA,TRBJ1-2,NA,TRBV6-5,TGTGCCAGCAGCCTTATGGCGGAGAACTATGGCTACACCTTC,CASSLMAENYGYTF
once,TRBJ1-4,TRBD1,TRBV10-3,TGTGCCATCGCGGGACAGGATAATGAAAAACTGTTTTTT,CAIAGQDNEKLFF
NA,TRBJ1-5,TRBD1,TRBV19,TGTGCCAGTAGTATAGATGGGACAGCCCTTAACCCCAATCAGCCCCAGCATTTT,CASSIDGTALNPNQPQHF
NA,TRBJ2-1,TRBD2,TRBV28,TGTGCCAGCAGTTTGACTAGCGGGAGTATTTGGAATGAGCAGTTCTTC,CASSLTSGSIWNEQFF
NA,TRBJ1-2,TRBD1,TRBV7-8,TGTGCCAGCAGTTTACAGGGGGCTCATGGCTACACCTTC,CASSLQGAHGYTF
NA,TRBJ1-6,TRBD1,TRBV28,TGTGCCAGCGGACAGGATAATTCACCCCTCCACTTT,CASGQDNSPLHF
NA,TRBJ1-2,NA,TRBV6-5,TGTGCCAGCAGTTCCTCGGGACTGTATGGCTACACCTTC,CASSSSGLYGYTF
NA,TRBJ2-1,TRBD1,TRBV9,TGTGCCAGCAGCGTGTCGACAGGGTCCCATGAGCAGTTCTTC,CASSVSTGSHEQFF
once,TRBJ1-5,NA,TRBV7-8,TGTGCCAGCAGCTCCAGTCTAGGGGTCGACCAGCCCCAGCATTTT,CASSSSLGVDQPQHF
NA,TRBJ2-7,NA,TRBV21-1,TGTGCCAGCAGCCGACTCCAGGGACTAGCGGGGTTCGAGCAGTACTTC,CASSRLQGLAGFEQYF
NA,TRBJ2-3,NA,TRBV19,TGTGCCAGTGTTTCGGGACTCCCGGGCCCAGATACGCAGTATTTT,CASVSGLPGPDTQYF
NA,TRBJ2-1,TRBD2,TRBV20-1,TGCAGTGCTAGTTTAGGACTAGCGGGTTCGGGGGAGCAGTTCTTC,CSASLGLAGSGEQFF
NA,TRBJ2-5,NA,TRBV18,TGTGCCAGCTCACCCCCCGGGGGGACCCAGTACTTC,CASSPPGGTQYF
NA,TRBJ1-6,NA,TRBV27,TGTGCCAGCAGACCGCGGAAGGTTTTAGATAATTCACCCCTCCACTTT,CASRPRKVLDNSPLHF
NA,TRBJ1-2,TRBD1,TRBV3-1/TRBV3-2,TGTGCCAGCAGCCAATTGGGACAGGGGGCTACCAATGGCTACACCTTC,CASSQLGQGATNGYTF
once,TRBJ2-4,TRBD2,TRBV4-3,TGCGCCAGCAGCCAAGGGACTAGCGGGAGTATAGCCAAAAACATTCAGTACTTC,CASSQGTSGSIAKNIQYF
NA,TRBJ2-1,NA,TRBV19,TGTGCCAGTAGTATTACCGCGTGGAGCTCCTACAATGAGCAGTTCTTC,CASSITAWSSYNEQFF
NA,TRBJ2-7,TRBD2,TRBV28,TGTGCCAGCAGCACTGCCGGGACTAGCGCCTACGAGCAGTACTTC,CASSTAGTSAYEQYF
NA,TRBJ2-1,TRBD2,TRBV27,TGTGCCAGCAGCCTTGAGGGACTAGCGTACAATGAGCAGTTCTTC,CASSLEGLAYNEQFF
few,TRBJ2-1,NA,TRBV6-6,TGTGCCAGCAGCCCCTGGGAGGAGCAGTTCTTC,CASSPWEEQFF
NA,TRBJ2-5,NA,TRBV5-1,TGCGCCAGCAGTTCAGGGTACCAAGAGACCCAGTACTTC,CASSSGYQETQYF
once,TRBJ2-5,NA,TRBV19,TGTGCCAGTAGTATCCGTCTAGCGTGGGCCCAGTACTTC,CASSIRLAWAQYF
NA,TRBJ2-5,NA,TRBV30,TGTGCCTGGAGTGCTCTAAGGGGGCAAGAGACCCAGTACTTC,CAWSALRGQETQYF
NA,TRBJ2-3,TRBD1,TRBV2,TGTGCCAGCAGTAGCCGACAGGGCCTCACAGATACGCAGTATTTT,CASSSRQGLTDTQYF
NA,TRBJ2-1,NA,TRBV30,TGTGCCTGGAGTGGTCTGGGGGCAGGTAATGAGCAGTTCTTC,CAWSGLGAGNEQFF
NA,TRBJ2-1,NA,TRBV20-1,TGCAGTGCTGCAGGTAATGAGCAGTTCTTC,CSAAGNEQFF
NA,TRBJ2-5,TRBD2,TRBV6-5,TGTGCCAGCAGGGCTAGCGGGGGGGCGGGCGAGACCCAGTACTTC,CASRASGGAGETQYF
NA,TRBJ2-5,TRBD1,TRBV15,TGTGCCACCAGCAGATCCGACAGGGCACGCGAGACCCAGTACTTC,CATSRSDRARETQYF
NA,TRBJ1-5,NA,TRBV3-1/TRBV3-2,TGTGCCAGCAGCCAAGATGAAGGAGGGTCAGATCAACCTAGCAATCAGCCCCAGCATTTT,CASSQDEGGSDQPSNQPQHF
few,TRBJ1-2,TRBD1,TRBV18,TGTGCCAGCTCCCCGGACAGGGACTATGGCTACACCTTC,CASSPDRDYGYTF